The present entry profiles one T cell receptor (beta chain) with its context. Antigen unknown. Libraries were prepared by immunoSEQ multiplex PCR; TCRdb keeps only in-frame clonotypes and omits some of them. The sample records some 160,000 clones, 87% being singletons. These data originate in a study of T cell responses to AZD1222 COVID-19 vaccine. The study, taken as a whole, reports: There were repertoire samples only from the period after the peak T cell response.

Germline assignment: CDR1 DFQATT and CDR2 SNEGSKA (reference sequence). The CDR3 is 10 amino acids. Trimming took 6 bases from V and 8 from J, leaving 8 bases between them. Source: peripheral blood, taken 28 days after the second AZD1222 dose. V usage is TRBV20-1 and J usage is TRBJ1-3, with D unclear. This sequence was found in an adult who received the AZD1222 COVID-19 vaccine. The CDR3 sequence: CSAEGDTIYF. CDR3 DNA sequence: TGCAGTGCAGAGGGAGACACCATATATTTT.